One sample yielded the 18 T cell receptor beta chains listed below, sequenced in a study of response to subunit inactivated influenza vaccine. TCRdb used MiXCR to reprocess the RT-PCR reads, holding one entry per CDR3 protein. The table records about 780,000 distinct CDR3 sequences, approximately 18% of them present only once. Sample: PBMCs from blood, taken about 5 days after vaccination. The receptor set was obtained from a man aged 50 to 59 who received an inactivated influenza vaccine.

The chain carries TRBV12-3 or TRBV12-4 and TRBJ2-1; D gene unclear. This CDR3 is built from 13 residues. Trimming stripped 5 bases from V and 4 bases from J, with 9 bases between. As DNA, the CDR3 is TGTGCCAGCAGTGGCCGAAAGTACAATGAGCAGTTCTTC. Residues: CASSGRKYNEQFF.

This clonotype was seen only once. The chain has TRBV18 and TRBJ1-2; D gene uncertain. Germline V CDR1 and CDR2: KGHSH, LQKENI. Trimming stripped 1 base from V and 2 bases from J, with 8 bases between. CDR3 length: 14 amino acids. The CDR3 spells CASSPRNANYGYTF. CDR3 sequence (DNA): TGTGCCAGCTCACCACGGAACGCAAACTATGGCTACACCTTC.

The V call is TRBV7-2, the J call TRBJ2-2, with 8 bases that match TRBD2. CDR1 is SGHTA and CDR2 is FQGNSA in the germline V gene. Trimming cost V 4 bases and J 1 base; bases outside gene matches: 5. CDR3 length: 16 residues. CDR3 region: CASSSPAGGNTGELFF. Written as DNA, the CDR3 is TGTGCCAGCAGCTCCCCTGCGGGGGGGAACACCGGGGAGCTGTTTTTT.

The chain has TRBV30 and TRBJ2-1, with D hard to call. Trimming shortened V by 3 bases and J by 7 bases, and 13 bases separated the two germline ends. The germline V gene has CDR1 GTSNPN and CDR2 SVGIG (reference sequence). The CDR3 is made up of 13 amino acids. CDR3 nucleotide sequence: TGTGCCTGGAGCGACGACTTCGTAAATGAGCAGTTCTTC. Residues: CAWSDDFVNEQFF.

This clonotype has just a few counts. J is TRBJ1-1 and V is TRBV20-1; tentatively, D is TRBD1 (5 bases). The CDR3 runs 12 residues. Deletions cut 6 bases from V and 6 bases from J, with 14 bases between. Germline CDR1 and CDR2: DFQATT and SNEGSKA (reference sequence). This CDR3 reads CSAGARVAEAFF. The CDR3 DNA follows: TGCAGTGCCGGGGCGAGGGTCGCTGAAGCTTTCTTT.

The chain has TRBV15 and TRBJ2-1, with D perhaps assigned TRBD1 or TRBD2 (5 bases each). V lost 5 bases, J lost 7 bases, and 18 bases lay in between. Looked up from germline, CDR1 is LNHNV and CDR2 is YYDKDF (reference sequence). There are 15 residues in the CDR3. CDR3 nucleotides: TGTGCCACCAGCGTTACCGGGACCACCTGGAATGAGCAGTTCTTC. Protein: CATSVTGTTWNEQFF.

The table lists this clonotype with many counts. This sequence joins TRBV29-1 and TRBJ2-7, with D perhaps TRBD2 (7 bases). The CDR3 length is 17 residues. V was pared by 6 bases and J by 2 bases, with 26 bases between. Looked up from germline, CDR1 is SQVTM and CDR2 is ANQGSEA. The CDR3 coding sequence is TGCAGCGTGGGCCGCGGGGGCGGGATAGAGCCTACCTACGAGCAGTACTTC. Protein product: CSVGRGGGIEPTYEQYF.

V gene TRBV7-9 combines with J gene TRBJ2-3, with a possible D match to TRBD1 (6 bases). Trimming removed 6 bases from V and 3 bases from J, with 19 bases in between. CDR1 SEHNR and CDR2 FQNEAQ come from the germline V gene (reference sequence). This CDR3 contains 16 residues. This CDR3 is CASSQVRGLGTDTQYF. CDR3 nucleotides: TGTGCCAGCAGTCAGGTCAGGGGTTTGGGGACAGATACGCAGTATTTT.

Notes on this clonotype: This may stem from a read error, because a much larger clone lies one nucleotide away. The CDR3 loop is CASSTGAYNEQFF. The CDR3 DNA reads as TGTGCCAGCAGCACCGGGGCCTACAATGAGCAGTTCTTC. This chain joins TRBV7-2 and TRBJ2-1, with D possibly matching TRBD2 (5 bases). This CDR3 contains 13 residues. Deletions cut 5 bases from V and 2 bases from J, with 7 bases between. Germline loops: CDR1 SGHTA, CDR2 FQGNSA. The variable domain in full, completed from reference TRBV7-2 and TRBJ2-1, reads GAGVSQSPSNKVTEKGKDVELRCDPISGHTALYWYRQSLGQGLEFLIYFQGNSAPDKSGLPSDRFSAERTGGSVSTLTIQRTQQEDSAVYLCASSTGAYNEQFFGPGTRLTVL.

This clonotype was detected only a few times. The chain employs TRBV5-5 and TRBJ1-1; D not resolved. The V and J ends lost 3 bases and 1 base respectively, with 10 bases between them. This CDR3 is 14 amino acids long. Germline CDR1 and CDR2: SGHKS and YYEKEE (reference sequence). DNA for the CDR3: TGTGCCAGCAGCTGGCGGGCATCGAACACTGAAGCTTTCTTT. This gives the protein CASSWRASNTEAFF.

The chain carries TRBV15 and TRBJ2-7; TRBD1 matches 8 bases. Germline V CDR1 and CDR2: LNHNV, YYDKDF (reference sequence). This CDR3 is built from 15 residues. The trim removed 2 bases at V and 1 base at J, leaving 4 bases unmatched. CDR3 DNA sequence: TGTGCCACCAGCAGATTTCAGGGGGCTTCCTACGAGCAGTACTTC. It specifies CATSRFQGASYEQYF.

J is TRBJ2-2 and V is TRBV5-1, with D maybe TRBD2 (6 bases). The ends were cut back, 2 bases at V and 2 bases at J, with 13 bases in the middle. CDR1 SGHRS and CDR2 YFSETQ come from the germline V gene. The CDR3 is 16 residues long. As DNA, the CDR3 is TGCGCCAGCAGCTTATTGAGGGACTCCAACACCGGGGAGCTGTTTTTT. Its protein product is CASSLLRDSNTGELFF. The entire variable domain, with the rest obtained from reference TRBV5-1 and TRBJ2-2, is as follows: KAGVTQTPRYLIKTRGQQVTLSCSPISGHRSVSWYQQTPGQGLQFLFEYFSETQRNKGNFPGRFSGRQFSNSRSEMNVSTLELGDSALYLCASSLLRDSNTGELFFGEGSRLTVL.

The chain uses TRBV5-1 and TRBJ2-3, with 11 bases fitting TRBD2. This CDR3 spans 15 amino acids. Germline CDR1 and CDR2: SGHRS and YFSETQ. Trimming at V came to 4 bases and at J to 4 bases, leaving 5 bases not matched to a gene. CDR3 DNA sequence: TGCGCCAGCAGCCCTAGCGGGAGGTGGCCAGATACGCAGTATTTT. Amino acid sequence: CASSPSGRWPDTQYF.

Only a few counts were recorded for this clonotype. This chain's CDR3 is CATSRDGTSRGTGEQYF. The CDR3 DNA sequence: TGTGCCACCAGCAGAGACGGGACTTCCAGGGGTACGGGCGAGCAGTACTTC. The chain joins TRBV15 to TRBJ2-7; either TRBD1 or TRBD2 may fit D (6 bases each). V lost 0 bases and J 6 bases, leaving 21 bases between the germline ends. The CDR3 length is 17 residues. Germline assignment: CDR1 LNHNV and CDR2 YYDKDF (reference sequence).

The chain couples TRBV11-1 to TRBJ2-3, with D perhaps given as TRBD1 or TRBD2 (6 bases each). Germline CDR1 and CDR2: SGHAT and FQDESV (reference sequence). Trimming stripped 0 bases from V and 6 bases from J, with 16 bases between. The CDR3 extends over 16 amino acids. The CDR3 DNA is TGTGCCAGCAGCTTAGCCGGGGGCCACGTATGGGATACGCAGTATTTT. The encoded protein is CASSLAGGHVWDTQYF.

The chain joins TRBV28 to TRBJ1-5, with D maybe TRBD1 (6 bases). The CDR3 sequence is 13 residues long. With 11 bases removed from V and 5 bases from J, the gap between germline ends came to 16 bases. Germline CDR1 is MDHEN and CDR2 is SYDVKM. CDR3 sequence: CACTTGRYQPQHF. The CDR3 DNA reads TGTGCCTGCACAACAGGGAGGTATCAGCCCCAGCATTTT.

This clonotype was found a few times. The rearrangement links TRBV3-1 to TRBJ2-7; D call uncertain. The CDR3 is 16 residues long. Germline lookup yields CDR1 LGHDT and CDR2 YNNKEL (reference sequence). The V gene lost 4 bases and the J gene lost 5 bases, with 21 bases spanning the gap. The CDR3 DNA reads TGTGCCAGCAGCCCCCTCCCCAGCAGGACGACTCACGAGCAGTACTTC. It translates to CASSPLPSRTTHEQYF.

This clonotype was counted ten times or more. The chain employs TRBV12-3 or TRBV12-4 and TRBJ2-1; the match to TRBD1 covers 9 bases. V trimming: 4 bases; J trimming: 6 bases; junction bases outside the gene matches: 13. This CDR3 contains 17 residues. CDR3 bases: TGTGCCAGCAGTTACCTCCTTCTGGGACAGGGAAGCAATGAGCAGTTCTTC. Its protein product is CASSYLLLGQGSNEQFF.